This is a list of T cell receptor beta chains from one sample in a study of shared clonotypes between healthy human individuals. This table comes from immunoSEQ multiplex PCR, and its TCRdb copy is limited to in-frame clones, with some not included. The table shows about 1.1 million clones, with around 77% occurring only once. The sequencing sample was made of memory CD4+ T cells from PBMCs. The receptors here all came from a man aged 18 to 35 in good health. Some clones in this sample may be carry-over from other donors' samples. Both conserved end residues are part of each CDR3. The order of the fields is CDR3 DNA, CDR3 protein, J gene, D gene, clone size, V gene. D genes are given only for firm matches. Some rows have no size entry. The others give once, few or many, or a class for an expanded clone.

TGTGCCAGCAGCTTGGGCCGGGACACACACTATGGCTACACCTTC,CASSLGRDTHYGYTF,TRBJ1-2,NA,NA,TRBV5-4
TGTGCCAGCTCTCCCTTGCAGGGGAGGAATAATGAAAAACTGTTTTTT,CASSPLQGRNNEKLFF,TRBJ1-4,NA,NA,TRBV18
TGTGCCAGCAGCCCAACAGGGAGTGGCACAGGAGGGGAGTTCTTC,CASSPTGSGTGGEFF,TRBJ2-1,NA,NA,TRBV7-3
TGTGCCAGCAGTTCGAGCGGGGGACGCCACGAGCAGTACTTC,CASSSSGGRHEQYF,TRBJ2-7,TRBD2,once,TRBV28
TGTGCCAGCAGACTGACAGGGGGAGGGAACACTGAAGCTTTCTTT,CASRLTGGGNTEAFF,TRBJ1-1,TRBD1,NA,TRBV7-2
TGTGCCAGCAGGGGGACAGGGGGCCTGAACTATGGCTACACCTTC,CASRGTGGLNYGYTF,TRBJ1-2,TRBD1,NA,TRBV2
TGTGCCAGCAGCTTGGGCAGTGGAAACACCATATATTTT,CASSLGSGNTIYF,TRBJ1-3,NA,few,TRBV5-4
TGCAGCGTTGAACGCCTAGCCAGGAATGAGCAGTTCTTC,CSVERLARNEQFF,TRBJ2-1,NA,NA,TRBV29-1
TGTGCCAGCAGTCTCCGGACAGGGATGTCAGGAAACACCATATATTTT,CASSLRTGMSGNTIYF,TRBJ1-3,TRBD1,NA,TRBV28
TGTGCCAGCAGTTTCCGACAGACTAACTATGGCTACACCTTC,CASSFRQTNYGYTF,TRBJ1-2,NA,NA,TRBV27
TGTGCCAGCAGCGTAGGACAGGGAAGTGCGAACACCATATATTTT,CASSVGQGSANTIYF,TRBJ1-3,TRBD1,few,TRBV7-9
TGTGCCAGTAGGGGGGACAGTTTAAATCAGCCCCAGCATTTT,CASRGDSLNQPQHF,TRBJ1-5,TRBD1,NA,TRBV19
TGTGCCAGCAGCTGGGTGTCAACTAATGAAAAACTGTTTTTT,CASSWVSTNEKLFF,TRBJ1-4,NA,many,TRBV7-9
TGCGCCAGCAGTCAAAACGGCGGGATTATCAATGAGCAGTTCTTC,CASSQNGGIINEQFF,TRBJ2-1,NA,once,TRBV23-1
TGTGCCTGGAGTGATGAAAGCTCCTATAATTCACCCCTCCACTTT,CAWSDESSYNSPLHF,TRBJ1-6,NA,NA,TRBV30
TGTGCCAGCAGAAGCGGGACAGGTCCAATCTACGAGCAGTACTTC,CASRSGTGPIYEQYF,TRBJ2-7,NA,many,TRBV6-1
TGCAGCGTTTTCGGGGACGCGAGCTCCTACAATGAGCAGTTCTTC,CSVFGDASSYNEQFF,TRBJ2-1,NA,once,TRBV29-1
TGTGCCAGCAGCCTTTCCGGGACTAGCGGCCCCTACGAGCAGTACTTC,CASSLSGTSGPYEQYF,TRBJ2-7,TRBD2,once,TRBV11-2
TGTGCCAGCTCACCATACCGCCAAGAGACCCAGTACTTC,CASSPYRQETQYF,TRBJ2-5,NA,NA,TRBV18
TGTGCCATCAGTGATACAGGGTTCGGGGGTGGCTACACCTTC,CAISDTGFGGGYTF,TRBJ1-2,NA,NA,TRBV10-3
TGTGCCAGCAGCCACATCGGGACTAGCGGGAGAGGGGAGCTGTTTTTT,CASSHIGTSGRGELFF,TRBJ2-2,TRBD2,NA,TRBV11-3
TGTGCCAGCAGCTTGGTCGGGGTCGCGTGGGGGCAGTTCTTC,CASSLVGVAWGQFF,TRBJ2-1,NA,NA,TRBV5-8